This paragraph covers one T cell receptor beta chain sequence. The sample has other DNA sequences that encode this CDR3 too. Assay: immunoSEQ multiplex PCR; the TCRdb copy retains only in-frame clones and omits some. This table holds under 2.5 million clones, about nine tenths found once. This sample stems from a study of shared clonotypes between healthy human individuals. The length of the CDR3 is 13 residues. Germline assignment: CDR1 SGHRS and CDR2 YFSETQ. The ends were cut back, 4 bases at V and 4 bases at J, with 12 bases in the middle. The origin of this receptor is a man between 18 and 35 years old in good health. Some clones in this sample may be carry-over from other donors' samples. Sequenced material: naive CD4+ T cells from PBMCs. Subset denoted: CD45RA+ positively selected. The J gene is TRBJ2-7, the V gene TRBV5-1; D is ambiguous. Here the CDR3 DNA reads TGCGCCAGCAGCCGGGTGGGGTCTTACGAGCAGTACTTC. Translated: CASSRVGSYEQYF.